This T cell receptor beta chain was retrieved from a study of T cell responses to AZD1222 COVID-19 vaccine. Study outcomes and limitations: The donors showed a predominance of white British ancestry and of females, with possible underestimation of clonal diversity.

V was pared by 5 bases and J by 10 bases, with 5 bases of the junction left unmatched. The germline V gene has CDR1 SGHVS and CDR2 FNYEAQ. This CDR3 region has 13 residues. Some clones are missing from TCRdb's copy, which holds only in-frame ones; the method was immunoSEQ multiplex PCR. The table shows 130,000 or so clones, with just over 90% occurring only once. About this clone itself: As yet, its antigen is unknown.

The sample in question was peripheral blood, obtained on day 0 of AZD1222 vaccination. The chain couples TRBV7-6 to TRBJ1-6; 7 nucleotides align to TRBD1. The TCR was taken from an adult in good health. The CDR3 protein is CASSPRQGSPLHF. DNA of the CDR3: TGTGCCAGCAGCCCGAGACAGGGCTCACCCCTCCACTTT.